This T cell receptor (beta chain) was sequenced in a study of cytomegalovirus exposure and HLA in healthy donors. Across the study: It was reported in a later analysis that the same platform had been used for the 110 or so validation repertoires as for the approximately 730 first-cohort repertoires.

This CDR3 region has 17 residues. V was pared by 2 bases and J by 2 bases, with 19 bases between. Germline lookup yields CDR1 LNHDA and CDR2 SQIVND (reference sequence). Whole-study results and caveats: TCR clusters originating in the first cohort tended to co-occur in the approximately 130 validation repertoires, according to a later analysis.

The method was immunoSEQ multiplex PCR; TCRdb's version includes in-frame clones alone and lacks a portion of them. The sample yields 250,000 to 300,000 clones, around 90% seen once. Concerning this clone itself: Its antigen remains unidentified.

The receptor was isolated from a young woman in good health and CMV-seronegative. Sequencing was done on a sample of PBMCs. This chain uses TRBV19 with TRBJ2-7; D is unresolved. CDR3 nucleotide sequence: TGTGCCAGTAGTATAATCTCCACACGGTACAGAACCTACGAGCAGTACTTC. It translates to CASSIISTRYRTYEQYF.